The present entry profiles one T cell receptor (beta chain) with its context. Its antigen is not yet known. No much larger clonotype is one base removed from it; base qualities were not supplied. This specimen belongs to a study of regulatory dendritic cells for organ transplantation (dated by TCRdb to the late 2010s). For context, the study as a whole: To make regulatory dendritic cells, monocytes were cultured with vitamin D3 on days 0 and 4, plus IL-10 on day 4. On day 6, LPS was added to the DC cultures so that the response of the DCs to a potent maturation-inducing agent could be evaluated. Before and after allostimulation with regulatory or mature dendritic cells, TCRbeta repertoires were sequenced from sorted naive and memory CD4+ and CD8+ T cells.

Overall results and qualifications from the work: Among the resting subsets, memory CD8+ T cells contained the most alloreactive TCR clonotypes. In both subjects, allostimulation led to expansion of memory CD8+ clones, although regulatory dendritic cells appeared to cause more limited expansion than mature dendritic cells did. Naive CD4+ and CD8+ T cells showed highly diverse repertoires, whereas memory cells were less diverse and memory CD8+ cells were the most oligoclonal. Sequencing was done in only two subjects, and the authors reported considerable heterogeneity between individuals in the alloreactive memory CD8+ T cell pool.

Sorted T cell subsets were CFSE-labeled and co-cultured for roughly five days with allogeneic regulatory or mature dendritic cells at a 1:10 DC:T ratio. FACS was used to sort naive T cells as CD45RA+ cells and memory T cells as CD45RO+ CD4+ or CD8+ cells. Two healthy control subjects provided the T cells used for TCR sequencing. The Qiagen DNeasy Blood & Tissue Kit was used for extraction of genomic DNA. TCRbeta CDR3 regions were amplified by multiplexed two-step PCR using Vbeta-specific forward primers and Jbeta-specific reverse primers. Through the immunoSEQ service, the TCRbeta libraries were run on an Illumina instrument for sequencing. In the source study's methods: IMGT annotation was used to assign V, D and J genes, and synthetic CDR3 analogues were used to correct the counts for multiplex PCR bias. In the immunoSEQ Analyzer, repertoire clonality was calculated as one minus normalized Shannon entropy. Fisher's exact test with Benjamini-Hochberg false discovery rate control was used to define clonal expansion, with two-tailed P<0.01. This immuneACCESS table, as held by TCRdb, lists in-frame sequences with V and J called but not all clones. Of the missing ones, under half trace to an unresolved V gene in checked studies; the others have no known cause. The DNA gave D and trimming, while V, J and clone size come from that table. For this sample there are 7,700 or so clones; about 67% appear just once. The ten largest clones add up to 3% to 4% of the sample.

The clonotype originates from a human donor in good health. The sample was memory CD4+ T cells from blood cultured with dendritic cells. The cell subset or site label corresponds to: CD45RO+ memory T cells.

The bases are TGTGCCAGTAGTATTGAAGGGACAGGGAGGAACACTGAAGCTTTCTTT. Translated, this gives CASSIEGTGRNTEAFF. Recombination joined TRBV19 with TRBJ1-1, and 9 junctional nucleotides match TRBD1. Based on the germline V gene (reference sequence), the CDR1 and CDR2 sequences are LNHDA and SQIVND. Inclusive of the bounding cysteine and phenylalanine, the CDR3 is 16 residues long. Left in the record is the CDR3 DNA by itself, 48 bases read in frame from the first base. V is pruned by 3 bases and J by 1 base, leaving 6 bases of the junction without a gene match.